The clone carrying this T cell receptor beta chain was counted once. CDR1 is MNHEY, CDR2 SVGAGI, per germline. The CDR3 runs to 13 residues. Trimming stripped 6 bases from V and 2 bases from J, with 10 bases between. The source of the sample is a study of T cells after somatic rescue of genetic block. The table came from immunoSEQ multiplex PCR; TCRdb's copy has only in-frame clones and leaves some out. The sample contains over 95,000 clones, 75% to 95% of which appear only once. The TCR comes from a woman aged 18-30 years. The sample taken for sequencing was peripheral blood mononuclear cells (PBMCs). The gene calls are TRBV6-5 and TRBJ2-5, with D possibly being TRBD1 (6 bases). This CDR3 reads CASRKDRQETQYF. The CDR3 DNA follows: TGTGCCAGCAGAAAGGACAGACAAGAGACCCAGTACTTC.